The 24 T cell receptor beta chains presented below share a single source sample, sequenced in a study of human T cells and chemical hapten exposure. Regarding time point: patch test 3, about 24 weeks after DPC sensitization. Treatment specified: therapeutic diphenylcyclopropenone sensitization with weekly scalp DPC. TCRdb recomputed calls from the RACE reads with MiXCR, one row per CDR3 protein. In the table there are about 160,000 distinct CDR3 sequences, about 30% of which are singletons. Source: whole blood, taken in connection with sensitization to the hapten diphenylcyclopropenone (DPC). These receptors all stem from a young woman with alopecia areata. Some clones in this sample may be carry-over from other donors' samples.

The genes are TRBV7-2 and TRBJ2-7; possible D gene TRBD2, 7 bases. The CDR3 runs 16 residues. The germline V gene has CDR1 SGHTA and CDR2 FQGNSA. The V end lost 4 bases, the J end lost 0 bases, and 16 bases lay between the germline ends. CDR3 amino acids: CASSSPGGQTSYEQYF. In DNA, the CDR3 is TGTGCCAGCAGCTCCCCGGGAGGACAGACCTCCTACGAGCAGTACTTC. Looking up the rest from reference TRBV7-2 and TRBJ2-7 gives the full variable domain: GAGVSQSPSNKVTEKGKDVELRCDPISGHTALYWYRQSLGQGLEFLIYFQGNSAPDKSGLPSDRFSAERTGGSVSTLTIQRTQQEDSAVYLCASSSPGGQTSYEQYFGPGTRLTVT.

This sequence joins TRBV4-3 and TRBJ2-1, with 14 nucleotides matching TRBD2. Germline V lookup: CDR1 LGHNA, CDR2 YSLEER. Trimming cost V 2 bases and J 4 bases; bases outside gene matches: 4. The CDR3 loop spans 17 amino acids. In DNA, the CDR3 is TGCGCCAGCAGCCAAAGGACTAGCGGGGGGCAATACAATGAGCAGTTCTTC. Translation gives CASSQRTSGGQYNEQFF.

This clonotype occurred a few times. The chain links TRBV5-6 to TRBJ2-7; tentative D call: TRBD2 (5 bases). The CDR3 covers 13 residues. Trimming pared 6 bases from V and 0 bases from J, leaving 10 bases between. CDR1 SGHDT and CDR2 YYEEEE come from the germline V gene. CDR3 bases: TGTGCCAGCAAACTAGTGAGCTCCTACGAGCAGTACTTC. Residues: CASKLVSSYEQYF. The full variable domain, its missing parts supplied by reference TRBV5-6 and TRBJ2-7, is DAGVTQSPTHLIKTRGQQVTLRCSPKSGHDTVSWYQQALGQGPQFIFQYYEEEERQRGNFPDRFSGHQFPNYSSELNVNALLLGDSALYLCASKLVSSYEQYFGPGTRLTVT.

The chain couples TRBV24-1 to TRBJ2-3; D uncertain. Germline V CDR1 and CDR2: KGHDR, SFDVKD. The V end lost 4 bases, the J end lost 3 bases, and 7 bases lay between the germline ends. The CDR3 sequence is 13 residues long. In nucleotides, the CDR3 is TGTGCCACCAGTGAACCCCCAACAGATACGCAGTATTTT. Its translation: CATSEPPTDTQYF.

The chain recombines TRBV4-2 with TRBJ2-5, with D possibly matching TRBD2 (5 bases). The germline V and J ends were trimmed by 2 bases and 1 base, with 11 bases remaining between them. The CDR3 contains 15 residues. Germline lookup yields CDR1 LGHNA and CDR2 YNFKEQ. The CDR3: CASSQQERTQETQYF. DNA for the CDR3: TGTGCCAGCAGCCAACAGGAGCGGACCCAAGAGACCCAGTACTTC.

This clonotype was detected only a few times. The genes are TRBV5-1 and TRBJ2-3; the D gene is possibly TRBD2 (7 bases). Germline V gene lookup returns CDR1 SGHRS and CDR2 YFSETQ. The CDR3 runs to 11 residues. With 1 base removed from V and 14 bases from J, the gap between germline ends came to 11 bases. Here the CDR3 reads CASSLSGGLYF. In nucleotides, the CDR3 is TGCGCCAGCAGCTTGTCGGGGGGCTTGTATTTT.

This clonotype was seen only a few times. The chain combines TRBV4-1 with TRBJ2-2; D is unclear. V shed 0 bases and J shed 7 bases, with 6 bases lying between them. CDR3 length equals 13 residues. Germline-derived CDR1 and CDR2 are MGHRA and YSYEKL. For the CDR3, the DNA is TGCGCCAGCAGCCAAGATCGGTTCGGGGAGCTGTTTTTT. It is translated as CASSQDRFGELFF.

The J gene is TRBJ1-5, the V gene TRBV6-2 or TRBV6-3; 9 nucleotides match TRBD1. The CDR3 loop spans 14 amino acids. Germline V gene sequence: CDR1 MNHEY, CDR2 SVGEGT. V dropped 6 bases and J dropped 6; count of bases not matched to a gene: 6. The CDR3 here is CASRAQGAGQPQHF. The CDR3 nucleotides read TGTGCCAGCAGAGCACAGGGGGCCGGTCAGCCCCAGCATTTT.

In its sample, this clonotype was seen a few times. The chain employs TRBV20-1 and TRBJ2-5; D is ambiguous. V was trimmed by 2 bases and J by 1 base, leaving 14 bases between them. CDR3 size: 15 residues. The germline V gene has CDR1 DFQATT and CDR2 SNEGSKA (reference sequence). The CDR3 loop is CSARRRHSIQETQYF. The CDR3 DNA follows: TGCAGTGCTAGACGTAGGCACAGTATCCAAGAGACCCAGTACTTC.

This clonotype was counted a few times. V gene TRBV5-1 combines with J gene TRBJ2-1; a weak D match, TRBD2 (6 bases). Germline V gene data show CDR1 as SGHRS and CDR2 as YFSETQ. This CDR3 is built from 14 residues. V was trimmed by 1 base and J by 7 bases, leaving 12 bases between them. As DNA, the CDR3 is TGCGCCAGCAGCTTGTGGCGGGGTGGTAATGAGCAGTTCTTC. It is translated as CASSLWRGGNEQFF.

V gene TRBV7-8 combines with J gene TRBJ2-3; D call uncertain. The CDR3 has 12 amino acids. Trimming left V 7 bases short and J 5 bases short, with 10 bases between. Germline V lookup: CDR1 SGHVS, CDR2 FQNEAQ. CDR3 amino acids: CASKGLEDTQYF. CDR3 DNA: TGTGCCAGCAAGGGCCTGGAAGATACGCAGTATTTT.

The rearrangement uses TRBV9 and TRBJ2-2, with 9 bases aligning to TRBD1. Germline loops: CDR1 SGDLS, CDR2 YYNGEE. V shed 5 bases and J 4 bases; nucleotides not matched to a gene: 9. This CDR3 is 16 amino acids long. CDR3 region: CASRPPATGGTGELFF. CDR3 DNA: TGTGCCAGCAGACCTCCCGCGACAGGGGGCACCGGGGAGCTGTTTTTT.

This clonotype was picked up a small number of times. This chain uses TRBV6-2 or TRBV6-3 with TRBJ2-5; D gene unclear. The CDR3 has 12 residues. Germline loops: CDR1 MNHEY, CDR2 SVGEGT. V gave up 5 bases and J gave up 5 bases, with 9 bases separating them. CDR3 region: CASSVAAETQYF. As DNA, the CDR3 is TGTGCCAGCAGTGTAGCCGCTGAGACCCAGTACTTC.

In this sample, this clonotype turned up a few times. The rearrangement links TRBV20-1 to TRBJ2-5; the match to TRBD1 covers 9 bases. The CDR3 extends over 12 amino acids. Germline V gene data show CDR1 as DFQATT and CDR2 as SNEGSKA (reference sequence). V was pared by 3 bases and J by 5 bases, with 1 base of the junction left unmatched. The CDR3 sequence: CSARGQGETQYF. CDR3 coding DNA: TGCAGTGCTAGGGGACAGGGTGAGACCCAGTACTTC.

The gene calls are TRBV5-1 and TRBJ2-2, with TRBD2 as a possible D gene (5 bases). CDR3 length equals 14 residues. Deletions cut 3 bases from V and 6 bases from J, with 12 bases between. Germline V CDR1 and CDR2: SGHRS, YFSETQ. The CDR3 spells CASSWVSGAGELFF. The CDR3 DNA sequence: TGCGCCAGCAGCTGGGTCAGCGGCGCCGGGGAGCTGTTTTTT.

This clonotype showed up just a few times. The genes are TRBV29-1 and TRBJ2-3; 11 bases fit TRBD2. The CDR3 is made up of 15 amino acids. Germline assignment: CDR1 SQVTM and CDR2 ANQGSEA. The trim removed 4 bases at V and 2 bases at J, leaving 5 bases unmatched. The CDR3 is CSVVTSGMYTDTQYF. The CDR3 DNA sequence: TGCAGCGTTGTGACTAGCGGGATGTACACAGATACGCAGTATTTT.

This clonotype has just a few counts. The rearrangement links TRBV18 to TRBJ1-6; 7 bases are a match to TRBD1. Germline values: CDR1 KGHSH, CDR2 LQKENI. There are 17 residues in the CDR3. Losses at the gene ends were 5 bases for V and 0 bases for J; bases not matched to a gene: 7. The CDR3 is CASSLRQGDSYNSPLHF. DNA of the CDR3: TGTGCCAGCTCATTACGACAGGGCGACTCCTATAATTCACCCCTCCACTTT. The complete variable domain, with remaining parts taken from reference TRBV18 and TRBJ1-6, reads NAGVMQNPRHLVRRRGQEARLRCSPMKGHSHVYWYRQLPEEGLKFMVYLQKENIIDESGMPKERFSAEFPKEGPSILRIQQVVRGDSAAYFCASSLRQGDSYNSPLHFGNGTRLTVT.

A note on this clonotype: One end of the junction fails to match germline, which may point to a read error. Written as DNA, the CDR3 is TGTGCCATCAGCCCCGGCCAGGGGCTGAAAACTGAAGCTTTCTTT. This translates into CAISPGQGLKTEAFF. The chain has TRBV10-3 and TRBJ1-1, with D tentatively TRBD1 (6 bases). The CDR3 is 15 amino acids. Germline V gene lookup returns CDR1 ENHRY and CDR2 SYGVKD.

In the case of this clonotype: An end of the junction differs from the germline gene, which may be a read error. V is TRBV7-7 and J is TRBJ2-5; 8 bases fit TRBD2. The CDR3 consists of 15 residues. Germline CDR1 reads SSHAT; CDR2 reads FNYEAQ (reference sequence). The CDR3 DNA reads as TGTGCTAGCAGTCCAAGCGGGACTAGTGCAGAGACCCAGTACTTC. Translated: CASSPSGTSAETQYF.

This clonotype was recorded only once. This sequence joins TRBV24-1 and TRBJ2-2; 9 bases agree with TRBD1. The germline V gene has CDR1 KGHDR and CDR2 SFDVKD. The CDR3 consists of 16 residues. After removal of 3 bases from V and 6 bases from J, the junction contained 7 bases not matched to a gene. This chain's CDR3 is CATSDEAGTGSGELFF. CDR3 DNA sequence: TGTGCCACCAGTGATGAAGCCGGGACAGGGTCCGGGGAGCTGTTTTTT.

The chain uses TRBV12-3 or TRBV12-4 and TRBJ2-1; TRBD1 matches 9 bases. This CDR3 region has 15 residues. With 7 bases clipped from V and 3 bases from J, the junction kept 7 bases outside the gene matches. In DNA form, the CDR3 reads TGTGCCAGCAACCCACCGGGACAGGGCTACAATGAGCAGTTCTTC. It is translated as CASNPPGQGYNEQFF.

The rearrangement joins TRBV9 to TRBJ2-1, with TRBD1 as a possible D gene (6 bases). Trimming removed 2 bases from V and 5 bases from J, with 14 bases in between. This CDR3 is built from 15 residues. The germline CDR1 and CDR2 sequences are SGDLS and YYNGEE. Here the CDR3 DNA reads TGTGCCAGCAGCGTCGACGGGGACATCAACAATGAGCAGTTCTTC. It yields the protein CASSVDGDINNEQFF.

Only a few counts were recorded for this clonotype. The chain employs TRBV30 and TRBJ1-5; D is unresolved. Trimming took off 1 base at V and 6 bases at J, with 13 bases between the two ends. Germline V gives CDR1 GTSNPN, CDR2 SVGIG (reference sequence). This CDR3 has 14 amino acids. CDR3 sequence reads: CAWSDNSPGQPQHF. Written as DNA, the CDR3 is TGTGCCTGGAGTGACAACAGTCCTGGTCAGCCCCAGCATTTT.

The chain links TRBV20-1 to TRBJ2-1; the match to TRBD1 covers 8 bases. From germline, CDR1 is DFQATT and CDR2 SNEGSKA (reference sequence). The CDR3 sequence is 14 residues long. V was pared by 5 bases and J by 1 base, with 4 bases of the junction left unmatched. CDR3 amino acids: CSADTGGSYNEQFF. The CDR3, as DNA: TGCAGTGCTGATACAGGGGGTTCCTACAATGAGCAGTTCTTC.